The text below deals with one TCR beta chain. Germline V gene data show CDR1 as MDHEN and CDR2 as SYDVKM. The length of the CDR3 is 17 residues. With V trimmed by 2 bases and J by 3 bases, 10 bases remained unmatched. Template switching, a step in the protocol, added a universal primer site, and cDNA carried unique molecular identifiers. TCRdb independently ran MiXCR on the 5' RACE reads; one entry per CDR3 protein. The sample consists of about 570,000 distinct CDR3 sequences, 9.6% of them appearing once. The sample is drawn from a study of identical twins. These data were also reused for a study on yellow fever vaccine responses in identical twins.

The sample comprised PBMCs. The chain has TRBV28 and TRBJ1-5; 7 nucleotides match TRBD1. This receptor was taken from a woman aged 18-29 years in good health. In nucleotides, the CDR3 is TGTGCCAGCAGTTTACAGCGACAGGGACTCTTCAATCAGCCCCAGCATTTT. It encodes CASSLQRQGLFNQPQHF.